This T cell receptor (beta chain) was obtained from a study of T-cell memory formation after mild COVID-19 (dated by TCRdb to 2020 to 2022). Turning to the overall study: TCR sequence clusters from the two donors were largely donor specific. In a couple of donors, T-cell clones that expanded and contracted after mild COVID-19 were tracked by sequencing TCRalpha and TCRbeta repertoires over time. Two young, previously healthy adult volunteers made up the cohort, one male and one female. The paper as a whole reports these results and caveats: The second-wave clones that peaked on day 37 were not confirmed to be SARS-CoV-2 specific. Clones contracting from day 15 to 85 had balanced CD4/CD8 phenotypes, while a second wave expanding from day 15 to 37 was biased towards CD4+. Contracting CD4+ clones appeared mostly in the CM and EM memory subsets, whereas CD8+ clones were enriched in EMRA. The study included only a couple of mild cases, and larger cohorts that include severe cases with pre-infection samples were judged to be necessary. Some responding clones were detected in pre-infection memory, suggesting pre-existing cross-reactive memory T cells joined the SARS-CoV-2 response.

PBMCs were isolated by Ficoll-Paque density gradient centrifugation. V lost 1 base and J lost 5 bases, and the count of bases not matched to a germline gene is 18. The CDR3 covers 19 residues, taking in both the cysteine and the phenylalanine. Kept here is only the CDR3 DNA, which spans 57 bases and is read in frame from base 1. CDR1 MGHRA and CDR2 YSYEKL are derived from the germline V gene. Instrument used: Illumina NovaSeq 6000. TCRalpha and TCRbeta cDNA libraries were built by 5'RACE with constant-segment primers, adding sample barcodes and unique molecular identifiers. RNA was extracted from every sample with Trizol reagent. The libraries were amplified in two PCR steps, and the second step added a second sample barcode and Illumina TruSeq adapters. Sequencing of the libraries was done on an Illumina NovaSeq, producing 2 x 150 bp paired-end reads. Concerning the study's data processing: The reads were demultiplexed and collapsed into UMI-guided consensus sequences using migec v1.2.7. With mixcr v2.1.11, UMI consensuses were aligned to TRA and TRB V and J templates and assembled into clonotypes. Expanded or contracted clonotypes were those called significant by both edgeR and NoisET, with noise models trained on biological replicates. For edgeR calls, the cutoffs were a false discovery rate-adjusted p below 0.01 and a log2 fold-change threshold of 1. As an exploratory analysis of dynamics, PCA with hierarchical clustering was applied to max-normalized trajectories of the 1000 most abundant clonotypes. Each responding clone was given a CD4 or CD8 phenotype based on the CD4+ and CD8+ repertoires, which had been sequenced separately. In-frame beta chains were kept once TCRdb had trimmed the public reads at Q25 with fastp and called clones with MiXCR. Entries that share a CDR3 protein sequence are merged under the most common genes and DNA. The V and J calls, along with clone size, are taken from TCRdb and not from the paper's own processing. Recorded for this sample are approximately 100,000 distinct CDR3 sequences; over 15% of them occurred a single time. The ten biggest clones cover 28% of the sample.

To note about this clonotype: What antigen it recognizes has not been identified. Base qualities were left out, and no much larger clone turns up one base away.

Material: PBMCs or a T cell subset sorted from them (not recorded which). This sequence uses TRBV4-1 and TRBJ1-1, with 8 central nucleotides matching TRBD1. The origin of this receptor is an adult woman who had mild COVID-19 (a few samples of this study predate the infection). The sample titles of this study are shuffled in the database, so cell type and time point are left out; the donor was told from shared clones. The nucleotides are TGCGCCAGCAGCCAAGGAACCGGGACAGGCCCCTCGGGGGAAACTGAAGCTTTCTTT. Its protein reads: CASSQGTGTGPSGETEAFF.